This entry describes one T cell receptor (beta chain). There is no known antigen for this receptor. The input lacks base qualities; no much larger clone sits a single base away. The sample is drawn from a study of control samples from healthy donors and cancer patients (dated by TCRdb to 2018 to 2020). Preparation of the library involved the immunoSEQ multiplex PCR assay. As stored in TCRdb, this immuneACCESS dataset retains in-frame rearrangements with V and J assigned. A fraction of the clones does not appear; measured against another copy, unresolved V genes explain less than half of the discrepancy, and the remainder lacks a known reason. The sample yields 130,000 or so clones; 90% were counted once. The ten largest clones add up to 2% to 3% of the sample. Compared with germline, V lacks 7 bases and J lacks 5 bases; bases without a gene match: 10. From a lookup of the germline V gene (reference sequence), CDR1 and CDR2 are MNHNY and SVGAGI. Including the terminal cysteine and phenylalanine, the CDR3 comprises 14 residues. CDR3 DNA only is kept here, 42 bases in frame from base 1.

The TCR sequence derives from a man between 35 and 55 years old in good health. The V gene is TRBV6-6 and the J gene is TRBJ1-1; TRBD1 agrees with 7 junctional bases. The sample taken for sequencing was blood. The bases read TGTGCCAGCACTACACTGGGGGGACAGACTGAAGCTTTCTTT. This translates into CASTTLGGQTEAFF.